This T cell receptor beta chain was obtained from a study of T cell responses to AZD1222 COVID-19 vaccine. On this clone: As yet, its antigen is unknown.

TCRdb keeps only in-frame clones here, not all; method: immunoSEQ multiplex PCR. The profile covers about 70,000 clones, with around 90% appearing a single time and more than 4.5% taken by the ten largest. General study results and limits: White British people made up most donors, females outnumbered males, and clonal diversity was possibly underestimated. Distributed over spike, vaccine-associated CD4 TCRs predominated at 160-218 and 743-854.

The receptor was derived from an adult who received the MenACWY meningococcal vaccine as a control. The material was peripheral blood, obtained 28 days after the second dose of the MenACWY control vaccine.

CDR3 in amino acids: CASSVTFRSYEQYF. The CDR3 DNA follows: TGCGCCAGCAGTGTGACGTTCCGCTCCTACGAGCAGTACTTC. This chain links TRBV10-2 with TRBJ2-7; D call uncertain. The CDR3 runs to 14 residues. Germline CDR1 reads WSHSY; CDR2 reads SAAADI. Trimming cost V 4 bases and J 0 bases, with 10 bases left between them.